These 21 T cell receptor beta chains were all obtained from the same sample, sequenced in a study of OX40 agonist ivuxolimab in advanced cancers. Measured with immunoSEQ multiplex PCR; TCRdb has only the in-frame clones, and not every one. Among more than 25,000 clones listed, roughly four fifths were seen once. Sequenced material: CD4+ or CD8+ T cells sorted from blood, taken in a trial of the OX40 agonist ivuxolimab. The source of these receptors is an adult with an advanced solid tumor such as melanoma, head and neck, liver or kidney cancer.

This clone was seen a handful of times. The genes are TRBV19 and TRBJ2-7; the D is unclear. Germline V gene lookup returns CDR1 LNHDA and CDR2 SQIVND (reference sequence). The CDR3 loop spans 15 amino acids. V gave up 5 bases and J gave up 2 bases, with 16 bases separating them. The CDR3 region is CASSLTASPTYEQYF. In DNA form, the CDR3 reads TGTGCCAGTAGTTTGACGGCTTCTCCAACCTACGAGCAGTACTTC.

This clone was seen only once. This sequence joins TRBV18 and TRBJ2-7; 8 positions agree with TRBD1. Trimming removed 3 bases from V and 6 bases from J; junction bases left unmatched: 10. CDR3 length equals 15 residues. Germline V gene sequence: CDR1 KGHSH, CDR2 LQKENI. In DNA, the CDR3 is TGTGCCAGCTCACCGAGGACAGGGACACTCTTCGAGCAGTACTTC. Its protein product is CASSPRTGTLFEQYF.

This chain uses TRBV9 with TRBJ1-5; 7 bases agree with TRBD1. Germline V gene data show CDR1 as SGDLS and CDR2 as YYNGEE. J gave up 5 bases and V 0 bases, and 5 bases lay outside the gene matches. This CDR3 contains 15 residues. For the CDR3, the DNA is TGTGCCAGCAGCGTAGGGGACAGCAGCCATCAGCCCCAGCATTTT. The encoded protein is CASSVGDSSHQPQHF.

J is TRBJ1-2 and V is TRBV5-1; TRBD1 aligns across 10 bases. The germline CDR1 and CDR2 sequences are SGHRS and YFSETQ. V lost 4 bases and J lost 3; bases outside the gene matches: 9. The CDR3 is 16 residues long. Here the CDR3 DNA reads TGCGCCAGCAGCGACCCGGGACAGGGGTACGACTATGGCTACACCTTC. It codes for CASSDPGQGYDYGYTF.

This chain connects TRBV28 to TRBJ2-5; D is possibly TRBD1 or TRBD2 (5 bases each). The J call may be in error: the DNA end matches TRBJ2-7 better. The CDR3 is 14 residues long. Germline CDR1 MDHEN, CDR2 SYDVKM. DNA of the CDR3: TGTGCCAGCGGAATCGTGGGGGAGTACCACGAGCAGTACTTC. This encodes CASGIVGEYHEQYF.

The V and J genes are TRBV9 and TRBJ2-1; the match to TRBD2 covers 7 bases. Germline CDR1 reads SGDLS; CDR2 reads YYNGEE. Trimming cost V 3 bases and J 1 base; bases outside gene matches: 4. The CDR3 is 15 residues long. CDR3 in amino acids: CASSGEGGSYNEQFF. Here the CDR3 DNA reads TGTGCCAGCAGCGGGGAGGGCGGTTCCTACAATGAGCAGTTCTTC.

The J gene is TRBJ2-1, the V gene TRBV7-6; 14 nucleotides match TRBD2. The CDR3 has 16 amino acids. Trimming at V came to 6 bases and at J to 8 bases, leaving 9 bases not matched to a gene. CDR1 is SGHVS, CDR2 FNYEAQ, per germline. Here the CDR3 reads CASSYRLAGGPHEQFF. CDR3 nucleotides: TGTGCCAGCAGTTATCGACTAGCGGGAGGGCCTCATGAGCAGTTCTTC.

V usage is TRBV2 and J usage is TRBJ1-4; D is uncertain. Germline CDR1 reads SNHLY; CDR2 reads FYNNEI. The CDR3 contains 14 residues. The V end lost 8 bases, the J end lost 5 bases, and 15 bases lay between the germline ends. The CDR3 nucleotides read TGTGCCAGCTCACGATCCGCCTTAAATGAAAAACTGTTTTTT. Its protein is CASSRSALNEKLFF.

The chain employs TRBV27 and TRBJ2-1; D remains ambiguous. This CDR3 spans 12 amino acids. CDR1 is MNHEY and CDR2 is SMNVEV in the germline V gene (reference sequence). Trimming cost V 5 bases and J 4 bases, with 6 bases left between them. This CDR3 is CASSDWYNEQFF. The CDR3 DNA is TGTGCCAGCAGTGACTGGTACAATGAGCAGTTCTTC.

The gene calls are TRBV7-6 and TRBJ2-3, with unresolved D. CDR3 length equals 13 residues. Trimming cost V 0 bases and J 3 bases, with 4 bases left between them. Germline values: CDR1 SGHVS, CDR2 FNYEAQ. CDR3 in amino acids: CASSLALTDTQYF. In DNA, the CDR3 is TGTGCCAGCAGCTTAGCGCTTACAGATACGCAGTATTTT. Variable domain in full (rest from reference TRBV7-6 and TRBJ2-3): GAGVSQSPRYKVTKRGQDVALRCDPISGHVSLYWYRQALGQGPEFLTYFNYEAQQDKSGLPNDRFSAERPEGSISTLTIQRTEQRDSAMYRCASSLALTDTQYFGPGTRLTVL.

The chain has TRBV6-1 and TRBJ1-4, with a tentative D call TRBD1 (6 bases). The germline gives CDR1 MNHNS, CDR2 SASEGT. Trimming took off 1 base at V and 8 bases at J, with 17 bases between the two ends. The CDR3 is 16 residues long. CDR3 sequence: CASSEVGGQVWEKLFF. In DNA, the CDR3 is TGTGCCAGCAGTGAAGTGGGGGGCCAGGTTTGGGAAAAACTGTTTTTT.

On this clone itself: A clone one base away is much larger, so this may be a read error. This chain uses TRBV7-2 with TRBJ2-7, with unresolved D. The CDR3 is made up of 11 amino acids. V was cut by 1 base and J by 3 bases, with 1 base left in between. From germline, CDR1 is SGHTA and CDR2 FQGNSA. CDR3 in amino acids: CASSLDYEQYF. The CDR3 region has the DNA TGTGCCAGCAGCTTAGACTACGAGCAGTACTTC.

V is TRBV10-2 and J is TRBJ2-3, with D possibly being TRBD1 (6 bases). Trimming took 7 bases from V and 2 from J, leaving 16 bases between them. The CDR3 consists of 15 residues. Germline-derived CDR1 and CDR2 are WSHSY and SAAADI. The CDR3 nucleotides are TGCGCCAGCACAACAGGGATCAAAAACACAGATACGCAGTATTTT. It yields the protein CASTTGIKNTDTQYF.

The V call is TRBV28, the J call TRBJ2-3, with TRBD2 matching 13 bases. J lost 0 bases, V lost 1 base, and 10 bases had no gene match. Germline CDR1 is MDHEN and CDR2 is SYDVKM. This CDR3 spans 20 amino acids. The CDR3 bases are TGTGCCAGCAGTTTATCATTGGGACTAGCGGGATCTACTAGCACAGATACGCAGTATTTT. It is translated as CASSLSLGLAGSTSTDTQYF.

This CDR3 is CASSGRDRVMWGYTF. DNA for the CDR3: TGTGCCAGCAGCGGGAGGGACAGGGTGATGTGGGGCTACACCTTC. The chain employs TRBV9 and TRBJ1-2, with 9 bases identical to TRBD1. This CDR3 is built from 15 residues. Germline-derived CDR1 and CDR2 are SGDLS and YYNGEE. Trimming took 3 bases from V and 8 from J; bases not matched to a gene: 11.

The chain is built from TRBV7-9 and TRBJ2-3, with D unclear. This CDR3 comprises 11 residues. The V gene lost 6 bases and the J gene lost 7 bases, with 8 bases spanning the gap. Looked up from germline, CDR1 is SEHNR and CDR2 is FQNEAQ (reference sequence). CDR3 loop: CASRVRNTQYF. The CDR3 DNA reads TGTGCCAGCAGGGTTAGGAATACGCAGTATTTT.

The rearrangement joins TRBV4-1 to TRBJ1-1; D is uncertain. The ends were cut back, 1 base at V and 1 base at J, with 7 bases in the middle. Germline CDR1 reads MGHRA; CDR2 reads YSYEKL. The CDR3 spans 14 residues. The CDR3 DNA follows: TGCGCCAGCAGCCAAGTACAGACGAACACTGAAGCTTTCTTT. It specifies CASSQVQTNTEAFF.

The chain joins TRBV27 to TRBJ1-1, with D uncertain. This CDR3 has 15 amino acids. CDR1 is MNHEY and CDR2 is SMNVEV in the germline V gene (reference sequence). V was clipped by 3 bases and J by 1 base, with 12 bases between them. The CDR3 region has the DNA TGTGCCAGCAGTTTCAGGCTTGTCTCGAACACTGAAGCTTTCTTT. It is translated as CASSFRLVSNTEAFF.

This clone rates as large (0.1 to 1%). The chain has TRBV21-1 and TRBJ2-7; the table's TRBD2 call for D was not verified on the DNA. TRBV21-1 is reported as a pseudogene. The CDR3 runs to 18 residues. The DNA for the CDR3 is TGTGCCAGCAGCAAAGCTCCAAATAGACTAGCGGGAGACTACGAGCAGTACTTC. It is translated as CASSKAPNRLAGDYEQYF.

CDR3: CASSLRDSQAKNIQYF. As DNA, the CDR3 is TGTGCCAGCAGCCTCCGGGACAGCCAGGCCAAAAACATTCAGTACTTC. The J gene is TRBJ2-4, the V gene TRBV13; TRBD1 matches at 7 bases. The junction had 8 bases not matched to a gene; V was cut back by 5 bases and J by 1 base. CDR1 PRHDT and CDR2 FYEKMQ come from the germline V gene (reference sequence). The CDR3 runs to 16 residues.

The rearrangement joins TRBV11-1 to TRBJ1-5; D possibly corresponds to TRBD1 (6 bases). Per germline, CDR1 SGHAT and CDR2 FQDESV (reference sequence). The V gene lost 5 bases and the J gene lost 0 bases, with 17 bases spanning the gap. The CDR3 spans 17 residues. CDR3 DNA: TGTGCCAGCAGCCCGACCGCCCGGGGGGCTAGCAATCAGCCCCAGCATTTT. Its protein product is CASSPTARGASNQPQHF. Supplemented by reference TRBV11-1 and TRBJ1-5, the full variable domain reads EAEVAQSPRYKITEKSQAVAFWCDPISGHATLYWYRQILGQGPELLVQFQDESVVDDSQLPKDRFSAERLKGVDSTLKIQPAELGDSAMYLCASSPTARGASNQPQHFGDGTRLSIL.